This T cell receptor beta chain is from a study of PD-1 blockade in classical Hodgkin lymphoma. Study-level points and caveats: Diversity in CD4+ TCRs, unlike that measured in CD8+ TCRs, had risen significantly by C4D1.

Regarding this clone: Its specificity is unknown.

Every patient experienced relapse after autologous stem cell transplantation, and brentuximab vedotin exposure varied. Produced via immunoSEQ multiplex PCR; TCRdb's table is partial and in-frame only. The sample consists of roughly 62,000 clones, 88% of them appearing once. The CDR3 loop spans 12 amino acids. Germline assignment: CDR1 SEHNR and CDR2 FQNEAQ (reference sequence). Losses at the gene ends were 4 bases for V and 8 bases for J; bases not matched to a gene: 4. The genes are TRBV7-9 and TRBJ1-2, with TRBD1 matching 7 bases. The receptor was derived from a human donor with classical Hodgkin lymphoma. This specimen consisted of peripheral blood mononuclear cells (PBMCs), obtained at baseline. In nucleotides, the CDR3 is TGTGCCAGCAGCTACGGGACAGACGGCTACACCTTC. Encoded protein: CASSYGTDGYTF.